The clone carrying this T cell receptor (beta chain) has just one count. Its antigen is not known. This sample was included in a study of vaccination and CD4 T cells after COVID-19. Whole-study context: The convalescent group had six males, four females, seven Caucasians, two Asians, one multiracial. Control cultures used a CEFX viral epitope pool, an HIV-1 Nef peptide pool, or no peptide.

Oncomine TCR Beta short-read sequencing was applied to DNA from cultured CD4+ T cells. TCRdb reprocessed the PCR reads with MiXCR, giving one entry per CDR3 protein. The sample yields about 20,000 distinct CDR3 sequences, approximately 50% seen once. Germline V gene data show CDR1 as MRHNA and CDR2 as SNTAGT. Losses at the gene ends were 0 bases for V and 6 bases for J; bases not matched to a gene: 0. This CDR3 spans 15 amino acids. Stated treatment: roughly 10-day PBMC culture with coronavirus spike peptide pools or control peptides (ViraFEST assay). Cell culture was performed with 1.5 million to 2 million PBMCs per well in the presence of around 9.4 IU/ml IL-2 and 10 ug/ml peptide pools.

The chain is built from TRBV6-4 and TRBJ2-1; TRBD2 matches at 12 bases. This TCR came from a human donor who had recovered from COVID-19. Sequenced here: CD4+ T cells from blood, cultured in vitro, sampled before SARS-CoV-2 vaccination. In nucleotides, the CDR3 is TGTGCCAGCAGTGACTCGACTAGCGGGAGCAATGAGCAGTTCTTC. Translated, it gives CASSDSTSGSNEQFF.